This T cell receptor (beta chain) emerged from a study of OX40 agonist ivuxolimab in advanced cancers. Generated by immunoSEQ multiplex PCR, the TCRdb table keeps only in-frame clones and is missing some. The profile shows more than 12,000 clones, over 85% of them singletons. The CDR3 totals 14 residues. V lost 6 bases and J lost 2; bases outside the gene matches: 6. Germline CDR1 reads MNHEY; CDR2 reads SVGAGI. The sequence was obtained from an adult with an advanced solid tumor such as melanoma, head and neck, liver or kidney cancer. Here the sequenced sample was CD4+ or CD8+ T cells sorted from blood, taken in a trial of the OX40 agonist ivuxolimab. J is TRBJ2-5 and V is TRBV6-5, with 7 nucleotides matching TRBD2. For the CDR3, the DNA is TGTGCCAGCAGCCCCTCGGGGGGTCAAGAGACCCAGTACTTC. Its translation: CASSPSGGQETQYF.